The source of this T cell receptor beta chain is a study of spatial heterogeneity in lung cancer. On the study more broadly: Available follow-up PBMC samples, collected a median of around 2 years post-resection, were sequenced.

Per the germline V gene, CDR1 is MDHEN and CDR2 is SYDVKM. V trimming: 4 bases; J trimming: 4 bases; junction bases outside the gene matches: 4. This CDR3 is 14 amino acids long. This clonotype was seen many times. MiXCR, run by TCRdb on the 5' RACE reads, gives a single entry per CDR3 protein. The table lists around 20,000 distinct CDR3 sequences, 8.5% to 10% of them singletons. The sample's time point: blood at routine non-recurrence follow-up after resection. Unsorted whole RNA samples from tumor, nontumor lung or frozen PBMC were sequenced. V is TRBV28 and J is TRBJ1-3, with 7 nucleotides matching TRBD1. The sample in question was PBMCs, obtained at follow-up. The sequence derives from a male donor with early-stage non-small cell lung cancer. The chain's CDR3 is CASSSTGVGNTIYF. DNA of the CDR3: TGTGCCAGCAGTTCCACAGGGGTCGGAAACACCATATATTTT.